The 15 T cell receptor beta chains reported below all come from one sample, sequenced in a study of blood T cell repertoires in COVID-19. The assay was immunoSEQ multiplex PCR, and TCRdb's table has in-frame clones only and misses some. The repertoire holds over 200,000 clones, with roughly four fifths as singletons. Sequencing was performed on PBMCs or T cells enriched from blood (not recorded which). Every receptor here comes from a man aged 60-69 years who had recovered from COVID-19.

This chain links TRBV9 with TRBJ2-3; TRBD1 agrees at 10 bases. This CDR3 region has 15 residues. CDR1 and CDR2 (germline): SGDLS, YYNGEE. The ends lost 3 bases at V and 6 bases at J; junction bases unmatched: 7. CDR3 protein: CASSATGGRWDTQYF. The CDR3 nucleotides are TGTGCCAGCAGCGCGACAGGGGGCAGATGGGATACGCAGTATTTT.

The chain couples TRBV5-6 to TRBJ2-7; 8 bases agree with TRBD1. V gave up 4 bases and J gave up 7 bases; unmatched junction bases: 4. CDR3 length: 12 residues. From germline, CDR1 is SGHDT and CDR2 YYEEEE. CDR3: CASSHTGGEQYF. In nucleotides, the CDR3 is TGTGCCAGCAGCCACACAGGGGGGGAGCAGTACTTC.

The CDR3 nucleotides read TGTGCCACCAGTGACTCCGACACTGGGAGTGGAGATACGCAGTATTTT. Residues: CATSDSDTGSGDTQYF. The chain has TRBV24-1 and TRBJ2-3; D possibly corresponds to TRBD2 (5 bases). Trimming left V 4 bases short and J 5 bases short, with 18 bases between. The CDR3 length is 16 residues. Germline V gene data show CDR1 as KGHDR and CDR2 as SFDVKD.

In this sample, this clone turned up once. The V gene is TRBV7-9, the J gene TRBJ2-5; TRBD1 matches at 10 bases. With V trimmed by 5 bases and J by 5 bases, 11 bases remained unmatched. This CDR3 has 16 amino acids. Germline loops: CDR1 SEHNR, CDR2 FQNEAQ (reference sequence). As DNA, the CDR3 is TGTGCCAGCAGCCCACACGAGACAGGGGGCGTGGAGACCCAGTACTTC. Protein: CASSPHETGGVETQYF.

This rearrangement joins TRBV24-1 to TRBJ2-3, with unresolved D. V lost 2 bases, J lost 6 bases, and 11 bases lay in between. The CDR3 has 14 amino acids. In germline, CDR1 is KGHDR, CDR2 SFDVKD. The CDR3 reads CATSDYTNSDTQYF. CDR3 in DNA: TGTGCCACCAGTGATTATACCAACTCCGATACGCAGTATTTT.

The genes are TRBV4-1 and TRBJ2-3; possibly TRBD2 for D (5 bases). Per germline, CDR1 MGHRA and CDR2 YSYEKL. Trimming pared 1 base from V and 2 bases from J, leaving 16 bases between. This CDR3 contains 17 residues. In DNA form, the CDR3 reads TGCGCCAGCAGCCAAGGCTTTGGAGCGGCGGACACAGATACGCAGTATTTT. Its protein product is CASSQGFGAADTDTQYF.

This chain joins TRBV6-5 and TRBJ2-7; D is perhaps TRBD2 (7 bases). The CDR3 spans 15 residues. The V end lost 5 bases, the J end lost 2 bases, and 16 bases lay between the germline ends. Germline V gene lookup returns CDR1 MNHEY and CDR2 SVGAGI. The CDR3 spells CASSKTARGPYEQYF. CDR3 coding DNA: TGTGCCAGCAGTAAGACTGCGCGGGGGCCCTACGAGCAGTACTTC.

CDR3 coding DNA: TGTGCCAGCAGCTTGGAGACAGGGGCTCCCGAGCAGTACTTC. Translated: CASSLETGAPEQYF. The gene calls are TRBV7-2 and TRBJ2-7, with TRBD1 matching 8 bases. Germline CDR1 is SGHTA and CDR2 is FQGNSA. Trimming cost V 3 bases and J 6 bases; bases outside gene matches: 7. This CDR3 region has 14 residues.

V usage is TRBV5-1 and J usage is TRBJ2-1; TRBD2 matches 12 bases. V trimming: 4 bases; J trimming: 4 bases; junction bases outside the gene matches: 3. CDR1 is SGHRS, CDR2 YFSETQ, per germline. This CDR3 is built from 15 residues. The CDR3 DNA follows: TGCGCCAGCAGCCCGACTAGCGGGGGATACAATGAGCAGTTCTTC. This encodes CASSPTSGGYNEQFF.

The V call is TRBV5-1, the J call TRBJ2-3; D may be TRBD2 (7 bases). Germline V lookup: CDR1 SGHRS, CDR2 YFSETQ. Deletions cut 4 bases from V and 6 bases from J, with 12 bases between. This CDR3 is built from 13 residues. This CDR3 is CASSGGAGDTQYF. The CDR3 DNA is TGCGCCAGCAGCGGGGGGGCCGGGGATACGCAGTATTTT.

CDR3 loop: CASSSQDRVNNSPLHF. The CDR3 coding sequence is TGTGCCAGCAGCTCCCAGGACAGGGTAAATAATTCACCCCTCCACTTT. This chain connects TRBV7-2 to TRBJ1-6, with 8 bases that match TRBD1. With 4 bases clipped from V and 5 bases from J, the junction kept 7 bases outside the gene matches. Germline V gives CDR1 SGHTA, CDR2 FQGNSA. The CDR3 consists of 16 residues. The complete variable domain, with remaining parts taken from reference TRBV7-2 and TRBJ1-6, reads GAGVSQSPSNKVTEKGKDVELRCDPISGHTALYWYRQSLGQGLEFLIYFQGNSAPDKSGLPSDRFSAERTGGSVSTLTIQRTQQEDSAVYLCASSSQDRVNNSPLHFGNGTRLTVT.

CDR3 protein: CASSMGGAYGYTF. The CDR3 DNA reads as TGTGCCAGTAGTATGGGAGGGGCGTATGGCTACACCTTC. J is TRBJ1-2 and V is TRBV19; tentative D call: TRBD1 (5 bases). This CDR3 contains 13 residues. V was pared by 3 bases and J by 5 bases, with 10 bases between. Germline lookup yields CDR1 LNHDA and CDR2 SQIVND (reference sequence).

The chain combines TRBV10-1 with TRBJ2-7; a weak D match, TRBD2 (7 bases). Trimming removed 5 bases at V and 2 bases at J, with 13 bases between. Per the germline V gene, CDR1 is WNHNN and CDR2 is SYGVQD (reference sequence). The CDR3 sequence is 14 residues long. CDR3: CASSPRGAPYEQYF. The CDR3 DNA sequence: TGCGCCAGCAGTCCTCGGGGGGCACCCTACGAGCAGTACTTC.

The chain recombines TRBV11-2 with TRBJ2-2; D not certain. The germline gives CDR1 SGHAT, CDR2 FQNNGV. The CDR3 contains 16 residues. The V end lost 2 bases, the J end lost 0 bases, and 10 bases lay between the germline ends. The chain's CDR3 is CASSLRAFANTGELFF. Written as DNA, the CDR3 is TGTGCCAGCAGCTTACGAGCGTTCGCGAACACCGGGGAGCTGTTTTTT.

The gene calls are TRBV6-5 and TRBJ2-5, with 7 positions matching TRBD1. Trimming cost V 5 bases and J 0 bases; bases outside gene matches: 3. CDR1 and CDR2 (germline): MNHEY, SVGAGI. The CDR3 consists of 14 residues. In DNA, the CDR3 is TGTGCCAGCAGTCAGGGGACAGACCAAGAGACCCAGTACTTC. Its translation: CASSQGTDQETQYF.